These 28 T cell receptor beta chains came from one sample sequenced in a study of cytomegalovirus exposure and HLA in healthy donors. The PCR was carried out with 60 Vbeta primers and 13 Jbeta primers. This table comes from immunoSEQ multiplex PCR, and its TCRdb copy is limited to in-frame clones, with some not included. The sample has about 150,000 clones; roughly 70% are singletons. Sample: PBMCs. The receptor set was obtained from a man aged 25-40 years in good health and CMV-seronegative.

The chain is built from TRBV21-1 and TRBJ1-4; the tabulated D call, TRBD1, remains unverified against the DNA. TRBV21-1 is reported as a pseudogene. The CDR3 totals 14 residues. CDR3 in amino acids: CASSKTGVGEKLFF. The CDR3, as DNA: TGTGCCAGCAGCAAAACAGGGGTGGGTGAAAAACTGTTTTTT.

The chain combines TRBV2 with TRBJ1-5; tentatively, D is TRBD1 (6 bases). Trimming stripped 4 bases from V and 3 bases from J, with 7 bases between. Germline V gene sequence: CDR1 SNHLY, CDR2 FYNNEI. CDR3 length: 13 residues. For the CDR3, the DNA is TGTGCCAGCAGTGGACAGGTCAATCAGCCCCAGCATTTT. It translates to CASSGQVNQPQHF.

The chain couples TRBV5-1 to TRBJ2-7, with 7 nucleotides matching TRBD1. This CDR3 contains 16 residues. V was clipped by 4 bases and J by 0 bases; unmatched bases: 10. Per the germline V gene, CDR1 is SGHRS and CDR2 is YFSETQ. CDR3 protein: CASSLGQGVYSYEQYF. CDR3 DNA: TGCGCCAGCAGCCTGGGGCAGGGGGTTTACTCCTACGAGCAGTACTTC. Full variable domain (outside the CDR3, taken from reference TRBV5-1 and TRBJ2-7): KAGVTQTPRYLIKTRGQQVTLSCSPISGHRSVSWYQQTPGQGLQFLFEYFSETQRNKGNFPGRFSGRQFSNSRSEMNVSTLELGDSALYLCASSLGQGVYSYEQYFGPGTRLTVT.

The chain has TRBV18 and TRBJ2-1; TRBD1 is a possible D gene (5 bases). The CDR3 covers 13 residues. CDR1 is KGHSH, CDR2 LQKENI, per germline. Trimming took off 2 bases at V and 5 bases at J, with 7 bases between the two ends. CDR3 sequence (DNA): TGTGCCAGCTCACCAGCCAGGGACAATGAGCAGTTCTTC. This codes for CASSPARDNEQFF. The full variable domain, in which reference TRBV18 and TRBJ2-1 provide the parts outside the CDR3, is NAGVMQNPRHLVRRRGQEARLRCSPMKGHSHVYWYRQLPEEGLKFMVYLQKENIIDESGMPKERFSAEFPKEGPSILRIQQVVRGDSAAYFCASSPARDNEQFFGPGTRLTVL.

This chain links TRBV5-6 with TRBJ1-4, with 12 bases identical to TRBD1. Germline V gene data show CDR1 as SGHDT and CDR2 as YYEEEE. V lost 4 bases to trimming and J lost 7 bases; unmatched junction nucleotides: 11. This CDR3 is 17 amino acids long. Here the CDR3 DNA reads TGTGCCAGCAGCCTGGGGCCGGGACAGGGGGCGGTTGAAAAACTGTTTTTT. This translates into CASSLGPGQGAVEKLFF.

J is TRBJ1-5 and V is TRBV7-3, with D tentatively TRBD1 (6 bases). The length of the CDR3 is 21 residues. CDR1 SGHTA and CDR2 FQGTGA come from the germline V gene. Trimming removed 0 bases at V and 0 bases at J, with 24 bases between. The CDR3: CASSLTPSGTRKDDSNQPQHF. The CDR3 DNA reads TGTGCCAGCAGCTTAACTCCCTCCGGGACACGAAAGGACGATAGCAATCAGCCCCAGCATTTT.

The chain combines TRBV5-4 with TRBJ2-1; no clear D gene. With 1 base removed from V and 4 bases from J, the gap between germline ends came to 6 bases. CDR1 SGHNT and CDR2 YYREEE come from the germline V gene (reference sequence). This CDR3 is 13 amino acids long. The CDR3: CASSLSVYNEQFF. Written as DNA, the CDR3 is TGTGCCAGCAGCTTGTCTGTATACAATGAGCAGTTCTTC.

This clone was observed a single time. The rearrangement joins TRBV9 to TRBJ1-3; TRBD1 is a possible D gene (6 bases). Trimming removed 4 bases at V and 4 bases at J, with 18 bases between. The CDR3 loop spans 16 amino acids. CDR1 is SGDLS, CDR2 YYNGEE, per germline. The CDR3 is CASSPEQGILGNTIYF. Here the CDR3 DNA reads TGTGCCAGCAGCCCCGAACAGGGCATATTGGGAAACACCATATATTTT.

The chain couples TRBV5-4 to TRBJ1-2; TRBD1 is a possible D gene (6 bases). CDR1 SGHNT and CDR2 YYREEE come from the germline V gene (reference sequence). This CDR3 comprises 13 residues. V was cut by 2 bases and J by 8 bases, with 13 bases left in between. The CDR3 DNA reads as TGTGCCAGCAGCTTCCTTACAGGGTGGGGCTACACCTTC. This gives the protein CASSFLTGWGYTF.

This clone appeared a single time. The gene calls are TRBV2 and TRBJ1-3, with unresolved D. Germline V gene sequence: CDR1 SNHLY, CDR2 FYNNEI. Trimming shortened V by 8 bases and J by 2 bases, and 10 bases separated the two germline ends. The CDR3 is 13 amino acids. CDR3 sequence: CASAGVPGNTIYF. In DNA form, the CDR3 reads TGTGCCAGCGCGGGAGTCCCTGGAAACACCATATATTTT.

The chain is built from TRBV10-3 and TRBJ2-1; 9 bases are a match to TRBD2. Unmatched junction bases numbered 18, after V lost 5 bases and J lost 1 base. CDR3 length: 20 amino acids. CDR1 is ENHRY and CDR2 is SYGVKD in the germline V gene. CDR3 in amino acids: CAISSILAGDQGGSYNEQFF. DNA of the CDR3: TGTGCCATCAGTTCCATACTAGCGGGCGACCAGGGGGGGTCCTACAATGAGCAGTTCTTC.

The genes are TRBV14 and TRBJ2-7, with no clear D. Germline CDR1 and CDR2: SGHDN and FVKESK. Trimming stripped 4 bases from V and 2 bases from J, with 12 bases between. The CDR3 runs 14 residues. For the CDR3, the DNA is TGTGCCAGCAGCCCATCGGTCTTTCCCTACGAGCAGTACTTC. Translation gives CASSPSVFPYEQYF.

As to this clone: The DNA is omitted, as the CDR3 cannot be located on it reliably, and the CDR3 follows TCRdb's listing. This rearrangement joins TRBV6-1 to TRBJ1-2; the table names TRBD1, a call not compared with the DNA. Termini included, the CDR3 measures 15 amino acids. Germline V gene data show CDR1 as MNHNS and CDR2 as SASEGT. The CDR3 here is CASSVWGQGAYGYPF.

V is TRBV29-1 and J is TRBJ1-4; 7 bases line up with TRBD1. The CDR3 spans 13 residues. V shed 7 bases, J shed 5 bases, and the junction held 7 bases outside the gene matches. Germline assignment: CDR1 SQVTM and CDR2 ANQGSEA. The CDR3 coding sequence is TGCAGCGCGAAAACAGGGGAGAATGAAAAACTGTTTTTT. Protein product: CSAKTGENEKLFF. Drawing the rest from reference TRBV29-1 and TRBJ1-4, the complete variable domain is SAVISQKPSRDICQRGTSLTIQCQVDSQVTMMFWYRQQPGQSLTLIATANQGSEATYESGFVIDKFPISRPNLTFSTLTVSNMSPEDSSIYLCSAKTGENEKLFFGSGTQLSVL.

The CDR3 loop reads CASSQGGSLAYGYTF. The CDR3 nucleotides are TGCGCCAGCAGCCAAGGCGGGTCTCTCGCATATGGCTACACCTTC. The V call is TRBV4-3, the J call TRBJ1-2; D remains ambiguous. V lost 1 base, J lost 5 bases, and 14 bases lay in between. This CDR3 is built from 15 residues. Germline CDR1 and CDR2: LGHNA and YSLEER.

The gene calls are TRBV4-3 and TRBJ1-2; no clear D gene. Trimming removed 0 bases from V and 3 bases from J, with 11 bases in between. The CDR3 totals 15 residues. Looked up from germline, CDR1 is LGHNA and CDR2 is YSLEER. Here the CDR3 reads CASSQDPGSYYGYTF. CDR3 in DNA: TGCGCCAGCAGCCAAGATCCGGGGTCTTACTATGGCTACACCTTC.

The chain combines TRBV5-4 with TRBJ2-1; perhaps TRBD2 as D (6 bases). This CDR3 contains 15 residues. The germline V gene encodes CDR1 SGHNT and CDR2 YYREEE (reference sequence). The germline V and J ends were trimmed by 1 base and 3 bases, with 11 bases remaining between them. The CDR3 bases are TGTGCCAGCAGCTTGCCGGGACTCCTCTACAATGAGCAGTTCTTC. Translation gives CASSLPGLLYNEQFF.

In this sample, this clone turned up a few times. The chain has TRBV21-1 and TRBJ1-6. TRBV21-1 counts as a pseudogene. CDR3 length: 17 residues. The CDR3 here is CASSNEKPCSYNSPLHF. CDR3 nucleotides: TGTGCCAGCAGCAACGAGAAGCCTTGCTCCTATAATTCACCCCTCCACTTT.

The V call is TRBV28, the J call TRBJ2-7, with a possible D match to TRBD2 (5 bases). Per the germline V gene, CDR1 is MDHEN and CDR2 is SYDVKM. The CDR3 is made up of 16 amino acids. V lost 5 bases and J 3 bases, leaving 20 bases between the germline ends. CDR3 sequence: CASSLGAVLPLYEQYF. As DNA, the CDR3 is TGTGCCAGCAGTCTCGGAGCGGTCCTGCCCCTCTACGAGCAGTACTTC.

As to this clone: The junction and the germline gene differ at one end; a read error may be behind it. V gene TRBV5-1 combines with J gene TRBJ1-2, with unresolved D. CDR1 is SGHRS, CDR2 YFSETQ, per germline. This CDR3 has 14 residues. The CDR3 region is CASSLDWGDGGYPF. As DNA, the CDR3 is TGCGCCAGCAGCTTGGATTGGGGAGACGGAGGCTACCCCTTC.

The chain has TRBV5-6 and TRBJ1-2; 7 nucleotides match TRBD1. From germline, CDR1 is SGHDT and CDR2 YYEEEE. V gave up 3 bases and J gave up 4 bases; unmatched junction bases: 6. This CDR3 has 14 amino acids. The CDR3 region is CASSSGTAGYGYTF. CDR3 DNA sequence: TGTGCCAGCAGCTCAGGGACAGCTGGCTATGGCTACACCTTC.

The J gene is TRBJ2-7, the V gene TRBV15; the D is unclear. Trimming stripped 0 bases from V and 4 bases from J, with 10 bases between. The CDR3 spans 14 residues. From germline, CDR1 is LNHNV and CDR2 YYDKDF (reference sequence). This CDR3 reads CATSRDTDQYEQYF. In DNA form, the CDR3 reads TGTGCCACCAGCAGAGATACAGACCAATACGAGCAGTACTTC.

The gene calls are TRBV5-1 and TRBJ2-7; perhaps TRBD1 as D (6 bases). Per the germline V gene, CDR1 is SGHRS and CDR2 is YFSETQ. CDR3 length: 13 residues. V was clipped by 1 base and J by 6 bases, with 11 bases between them. CDR3 coding DNA: TGCGCCAGCAGCTTGTCAGGGGATGGCGAGCAGTACTTC. Its translation: CASSLSGDGEQYF.

V and J are TRBV19 and TRBJ1-5; maybe TRBD1 (5 bases). The CDR3 consists of 15 residues. The V gene's germline CDR1 is LNHDA and CDR2 SQIVND (reference sequence). V gave up 1 base and J gave up 4 bases, with 11 bases separating them. CDR3 in DNA: TGTGCCAGTAGTATAGCGGGGGACGGGAATCAGCCCCAGCATTTT. Amino acids: CASSIAGDGNQPQHF.

The chain has TRBV4-2 and TRBJ1-2, with a tentative D call TRBD1 (5 bases). Trimming took 1 base from V and 7 from J, leaving 10 bases between them. The germline gives CDR1 LGHNA, CDR2 YNFKEQ. The CDR3 has 13 amino acids. CDR3 sequence (DNA): TGTGCCAGCAGCCAAGTCCAGGGAGGTGGCTACACCTTC. It specifies CASSQVQGGGYTF.

This clone was seen a few times. The chain combines TRBV6-5 with TRBJ1-3; unclear D gene. The V end was cut by 8 bases, the J end by 1 base, with 15 bases between. The CDR3 is 15 amino acids. Looked up from germline, CDR1 is MNHEY and CDR2 is SVGAGI. CDR3 DNA: TGTGCCAGCCGTGGTGGAGGCCTTTCTGGAAACACCATATATTTT. Amino acid sequence: CASRGGGLSGNTIYF.

The V call is TRBV28, the J call TRBJ1-2; 8 nucleotides line up with TRBD1. Germline CDR1 reads MDHEN; CDR2 reads SYDVKM. V dropped 5 bases and J dropped 6; count of bases not matched to a gene: 5. The CDR3 has 13 amino acids. The DNA of the CDR3 is TGTGCCAGCAGTGGGGACAGGTGGAATGGCTACACCTTC. Translation gives CASSGDRWNGYTF.

The chain couples TRBV4-3 to TRBJ2-6; a possible D gene is TRBD1 (5 bases). V was pared by 4 bases and J by 0 bases, with 7 bases between. Germline V gene data show CDR1 as LGHNA and CDR2 as YSLEER. The CDR3 is made up of 15 amino acids. Here the CDR3 reads CASSPDTSGANVLTF. The CDR3 DNA reads TGCGCCAGCAGCCCGGACACCTCTGGGGCCAACGTCCTGACTTTC.